These 7 T cell receptor beta chains share one sample of origin, sequenced in a study of regulatory T cells in long-lasting Graves disease. Noted time point: newly diagnosed GD, antithyroid drugs for less than 3 months. RNA extracted from PBMCs served as the sequencing template. For TCR beta, libraries came from iRepertoire HTBI primers and Arm-PCR of CDR3 regions. TCRdb reanalysed the multiplex PCR reads using MiXCR and keeps one entry per CDR3 protein. The table lists roughly 500,000 distinct CDR3 sequences, more than 10% of them singletons, with about 8.9% in the top ten. These same records also appear under a second study, on T cells in Graves' hyperthyroidism and ophthalmopathy.

The source material was peripheral blood mononuclear cells (PBMCs), sampled at new diagnosis, from a patient treated with antithyroid drugs. The receptor set was obtained from a woman aged 30 to 39 with Graves disease.

This clonotype was detected a few times. A much larger clone sits a single nucleotide away, making a read error possible. The rearrangement uses TRBV6-2 or TRBV6-3 and TRBJ2-7, with 7 bases fitting TRBD2. Germline CDR1 and CDR2: MNHEY and SVGEGT. This CDR3 comprises 16 residues. CDR3 sequence: CASKQLAGTTQGEQHF. CDR3 sequence (DNA): TGTGCCAGCAAGCAGTTAGCCGGGACTACTCAGGGCGAGCAGCACTTC.

This clonotype has a count of ten or more. This rearrangement joins TRBV2 to TRBJ2-2, with 9 nucleotides matching TRBD1. There are 16 residues in the CDR3. Germline V CDR1 and CDR2: SNHLY, FYNNEI. Trimming removed 2 bases from V and 3 bases from J; junction bases left unmatched: 4. CDR3 sequence (DNA): TGTGCCAGCAGTGAACGGGGACAGGGAGACACCGGGGAGCTGTTTTTT. This translates into CASSERGQGDTGELFF.

This clonotype was counted at least ten times. V is TRBV5-5 and J is TRBJ1-4; D gene ambiguous. The V gene lost 6 bases and the J gene lost 0 bases, with 18 bases spanning the gap. The germline gives CDR1 SGHKS, CDR2 YYEKEE (reference sequence). This CDR3 spans 17 amino acids. The CDR3 region has the DNA TGTGCCAGCAACCATTACGTTACAGCCGCAACTAATGAAAAACTGTTTTTT. Its translation is CASNHYVTAATNEKLFF.

This clonotype was seen more than once but under ten times. The genes are TRBV19 and TRBJ2-2; the match to TRBD2 covers 7 bases. Trimming removed 1 base from V and 1 base from J; junction bases left unmatched: 3. The CDR3 is made up of 16 amino acids. CDR1 is LNHDA and CDR2 is SQIVND in the germline V gene (reference sequence). The CDR3 nucleotides read TGTGCCAGTAGTATAGTGCGGGAGCGGAACACCGGGGAGCTGTTTTTT. It translates to CASSIVRERNTGELFF.

This clonotype has only a few counts. This chain connects TRBV18 to TRBJ1-2, with a tentative D call TRBD1 (5 bases). Germline CDR1 reads KGHSH; CDR2 reads LQKENI. Trimming removed 0 bases from V and 4 bases from J, with 18 bases in between. The CDR3 has 17 residues. CDR3 coding DNA: TGTGCCAGCTCACCACCCTATAAGACAGCAGATTCCTATGGCTACACCTTC. Translated, it gives CASSPPYKTADSYGYTF. Based on the CDR3 plus reference TRBV18 and TRBJ1-2, the full variable domain is NAGVMQNPRHLVRRRGQEARLRCSPMKGHSHVYWYRQLPEEGLKFMVYLQKENIIDESGMPKERFSAEFPKEGPSILRIQQVVRGDSAAYFCASSPPYKTADSYGYTFGSGTRLTVV.

This clonotype was observed many times. The chain uses TRBV2 and TRBJ1-1; 10 bases match TRBD1. Looked up from germline, CDR1 is SNHLY and CDR2 is FYNNEI. The trim removed 6 bases at V and 4 bases at J, leaving 8 bases unmatched. The CDR3 contains 15 residues. The CDR3 sequence is CASSARTGGSTEAFF. Here the CDR3 DNA reads TGTGCCAGCAGCGCCCGGACAGGGGGATCCACTGAAGCTTTCTTT.

On this clonotype: One base away lies a much larger clone, so this may be a sequencing read error. Because the CDR3 is missing its conserved closing phenylalanine or tryptophan, this is likely a read error. V and J are TRBV4-1 and TRBJ2-7; a weak D match, TRBD2 (5 bases). Trimming shortened V by 6 bases and J by 2 bases, and 17 bases separated the two germline ends. CDR3 size: 15 residues. Germline V CDR1 and CDR2: MGHRA, YSYEKL. CDR3 DNA: TGCGCCAGCAGTCCAGAGGACTTACAAGCCTACGAGCAGTACTCC. This codes for CASSPEDLQAYEQYS.